This T cell receptor (beta chain) is drawn from a study of T cells in localized non-small cell lung cancer. Germline V gene data show CDR1 as SQVTM and CDR2 as ANQGSEA. This CDR3 contains 13 residues. After removal of 4 bases from V and 2 bases from J, the junction contained 3 bases not matched to a gene. The method was immunoSEQ multiplex PCR; TCRdb's version includes in-frame clones alone and lacks a portion of them. In the table there are 100,000 to 150,000 clones, roughly 90% of which are singletons. This clone was seen just once. This specimen was peripheral blood, taken before any cancer treatment. The rearrangement uses TRBV29-1 and TRBJ2-7; 9 bases map to TRBD1. This receptor was obtained from a female donor of 60 years or more with stage I lung adenocarcinoma. The CDR3 region has the DNA TGCAGCGTTGGACAGGGGGTTACCTACGAGCAGTACTTC. Its translation is CSVGQGVTYEQYF.